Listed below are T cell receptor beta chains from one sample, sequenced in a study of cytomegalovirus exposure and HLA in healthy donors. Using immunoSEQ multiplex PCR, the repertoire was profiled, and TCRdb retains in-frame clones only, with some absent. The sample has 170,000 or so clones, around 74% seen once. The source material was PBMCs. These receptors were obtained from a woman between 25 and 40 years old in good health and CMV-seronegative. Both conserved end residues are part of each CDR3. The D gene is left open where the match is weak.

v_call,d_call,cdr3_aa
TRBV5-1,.,CASKAAGGSTDTQYF
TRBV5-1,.,CASSLDFYEQYF
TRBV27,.,CASSFPPGTGELFF
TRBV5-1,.,CASSLEEGGQYF
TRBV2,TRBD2,CASTERGAGNEQFF
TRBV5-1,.,CASSQNSGANVLTF
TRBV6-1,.,CASSRAAVAKNIQYF
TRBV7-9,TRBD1,CASSLVGQATYEQYF
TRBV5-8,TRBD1,CASSSGQGPETQYF
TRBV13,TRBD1,CASSPRTGWISEAFF
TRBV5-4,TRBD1,CASSLERTGGQETQYF
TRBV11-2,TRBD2,CASSLTTSGGPETQYF
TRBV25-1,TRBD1,CASRDRGYNEQFF
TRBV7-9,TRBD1,CASSRDSYGYTF
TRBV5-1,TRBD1,CASSAGGYTEAFF
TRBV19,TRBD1,CASSRQGFNYGYTF
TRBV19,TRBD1,CASSIGRGQGANYGYTF
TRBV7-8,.,CASSPGRGLGANVLTF
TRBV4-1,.,CASSLGGSSYEQYF
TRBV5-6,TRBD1,CASSLGSRGQGARNEQYF
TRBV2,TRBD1,CASGRGTGGSGANGLTF
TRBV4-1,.,CASSQVGMGGEQYF
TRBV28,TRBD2,CATLPRGGADNEQFF
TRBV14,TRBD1,CASSQAGGLQGGYGYTF
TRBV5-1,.,CASSFRGGETQYF
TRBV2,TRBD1,CASTRTGGEKLFF
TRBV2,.,CASRASGGYTF
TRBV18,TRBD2,CASSPRLAGPQETQYF
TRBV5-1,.,CASSSLGVGDWDYGYTF
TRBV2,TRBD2,CASRRSGGANEQFF
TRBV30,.,CAWSGAGVGEQYF
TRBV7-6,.,CASSLGARGNEQFF
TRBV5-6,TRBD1,CASSLQGNSYEQYF
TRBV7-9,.,CASSLSSNEQFF
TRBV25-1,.,CASSDGGIYGYTF
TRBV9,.,CASSPRPGYFMNTEAFF
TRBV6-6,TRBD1,CASSAPGQGNYGYTF
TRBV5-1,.,CASSPGDGYTEAFF
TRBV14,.,CASGQWPNSPLHF
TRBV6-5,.,CASSTAGTSRYEQYF
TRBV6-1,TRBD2,CASSGRTSGAEETQYF
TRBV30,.,CARSVGRDYEQYF
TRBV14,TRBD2,CASSQEAGGYNEQFF
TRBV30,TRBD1,CACRSTGEHSNQPQHF
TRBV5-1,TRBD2,CASSSGGQETQYF
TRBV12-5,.,CASGSSGATNEKLFF
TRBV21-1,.,CASRPDREYGYTF
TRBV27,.,CASSPWARDQPQHF
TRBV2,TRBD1,CASSARTGFPGELFF
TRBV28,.,CASSSPQGTEAFF
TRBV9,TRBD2,CASSATGLAGSEQFF
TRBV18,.,CASSPAGQWRYEQYF
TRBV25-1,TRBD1,CASTGQGVFTEAFF